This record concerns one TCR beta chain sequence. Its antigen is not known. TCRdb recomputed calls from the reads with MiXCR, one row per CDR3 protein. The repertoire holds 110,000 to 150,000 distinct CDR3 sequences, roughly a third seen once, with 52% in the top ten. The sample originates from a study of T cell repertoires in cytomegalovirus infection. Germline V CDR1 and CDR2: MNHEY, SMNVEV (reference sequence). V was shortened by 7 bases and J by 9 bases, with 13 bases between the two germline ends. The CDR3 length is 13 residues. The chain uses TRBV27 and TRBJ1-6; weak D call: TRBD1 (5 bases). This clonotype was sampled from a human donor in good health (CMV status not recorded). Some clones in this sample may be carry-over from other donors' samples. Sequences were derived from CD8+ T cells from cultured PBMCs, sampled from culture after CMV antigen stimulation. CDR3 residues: CASTPRRGSPLHF. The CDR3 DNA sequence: TGTGCCAGCACTCCCAGGAGGGGTTCACCCCTCCACTTT.